This is a list of T cell receptor beta chains from one sample in a study of T cell responses to AZD1222 COVID-19 vaccine. Using immunoSEQ multiplex PCR, the repertoire was profiled, and TCRdb retains in-frame clones only, with some absent. The data hold more than 150,000 clones, with 80% to 95% observed a single time. The sequences come from peripheral blood, collected on day 0 of AZD1222 vaccination. These receptors were collected from an adult in good health. Each CDR3 is given without its conserved first and last residue.

TRBV5-4	TRBJ2-4	ASSLEGRRIAKNIQY
TRBV6-2/TRBV6-3	TRBJ2-1	ASSSTGGSGNEQF
TRBV12-3/TRBV12-4	TRBJ1-2	ASRTGTRYT
TRBV28	TRBJ1-6	ASSSPGTGGSPLH
TRBV11-3	TRBJ2-2	ASSPGQGARTGELF
TRBV4-1	TRBJ2-2	ASSQVPNTGELF
TRBV2	TRBJ1-2	ASRAVFNYGYT
TRBV18	TRBJ1-2	ASSPSAPTGYT
TRBV21-1	TRBJ2-3	ASSNGRVGTDTQY
TRBV29-1	TRBJ2-1	SVERTSGNEQF
TRBV2	TRBJ1-1	ASRPRAMNTEAF
TRBV6-6	TRBJ1-4	ASSFGQGADEKLF
TRBV7-9	.	ASSLGQGWELF
TRBV4-2	TRBJ2-7	ASSQGTGTSGGNEQY